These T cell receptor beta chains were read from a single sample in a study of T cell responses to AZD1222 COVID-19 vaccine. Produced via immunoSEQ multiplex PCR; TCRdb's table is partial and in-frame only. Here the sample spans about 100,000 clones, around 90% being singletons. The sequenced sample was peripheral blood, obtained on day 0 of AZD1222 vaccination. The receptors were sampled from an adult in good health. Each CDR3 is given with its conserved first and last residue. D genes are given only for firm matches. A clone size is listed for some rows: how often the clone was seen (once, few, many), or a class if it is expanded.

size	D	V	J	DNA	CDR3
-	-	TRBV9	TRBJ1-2	TGTGCCAGCAGCCCGGCGGGAAACTATGGCTACACCTTC	CASSPAGNYGYTF
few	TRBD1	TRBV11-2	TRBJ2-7	TGTGCCAGCAGCCTACAGGGGACGAAAGGTGGCTACGAGCAGTACTTC	CASSLQGTKGGYEQYF
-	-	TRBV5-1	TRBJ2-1	TGCGCCAGCACTCCCTCCAATCGGGGAGAGGAGCAGTTCTTC	CASTPSNRGEEQFF
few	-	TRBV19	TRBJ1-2	TGTGCCAGTACTGGGGTGGACTATGGCTACACCTTC	CASTGVDYGYTF
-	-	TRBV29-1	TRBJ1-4	TGCAGCTCCACCGGGGCGGATGAAAAACTGTTTTTT	CSSTGADEKLFF
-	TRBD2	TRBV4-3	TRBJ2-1	TGCGCCAGCAGCCAAGAAGCGGGGGAACTCTACAATGAGCAGTTCTTC	CASSQEAGELYNEQFF
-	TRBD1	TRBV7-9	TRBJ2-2	TGTGCCAGCAGCTTAAAGACAGGGGGCATCGGGGAGCTGTTTTTT	CASSLKTGGIGELFF
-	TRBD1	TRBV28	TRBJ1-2	TGTGCCAGCAGCCCATGGGACAGGACCGGCGGGTATGGCTACACCTTC	CASSPWDRTGGYGYTF
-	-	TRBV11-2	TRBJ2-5	TGTGCCAGCAGCCAGTCAGCTGCAGTTCGTAGAGAGACCCAGTACTTC	CASSQSAAVRRETQYF
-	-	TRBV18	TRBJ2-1	TGTGCCAGCTCAGGACGGCTCAATGAGCAGTTCTTC	CASSGRLNEQFF
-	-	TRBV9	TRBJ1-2	TGTGCCAGCAGCCGTATGGAGAACCTTGGGGGCTACACCTTC	CASSRMENLGGYTF
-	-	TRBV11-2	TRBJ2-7	TGTGCCAGCAGCGGGGCCCGTGGGGAGCAGTACTTC	CASSGARGEQYF
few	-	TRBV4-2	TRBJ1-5	TGTGCCAGCAGCCAAGATCAGGCGGGGTCTGGCAATCAGCCCCAGCATTTT	CASSQDQAGSGNQPQHF
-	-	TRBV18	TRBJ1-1	TGTGCCAGCTCACCTCCGGGTGGCATCGATTATTACGGCACTGAAGCTTTCTTT	CASSPPGGIDYYGTEAFF
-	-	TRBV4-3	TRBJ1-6	TGCGCCAGCAGCCAATCCGGCGGCAGGAGCTCCTATAATTCACCCCTCCACTTT	CASSQSGGRSSYNSPLHF
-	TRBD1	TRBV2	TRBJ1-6	TGTGCCAGCAGGCAGGGGGGCGGGAATTCACCCCTCCACTTT	CASRQGGGNSPLHF
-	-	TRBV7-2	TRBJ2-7	TGTGCCAGCAGCTTAGGTTCTTTGGAGGTGCAGTACTTC	CASSLGSLEVQYF
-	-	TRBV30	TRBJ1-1	TGTGCCTGGAGTGTTGGCGCAGGGACCACTGAAGCTTTCTTT	CAWSVGAGTTEAFF
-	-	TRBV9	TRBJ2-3	TGTGCCAGCAGCAGGACTCGCATTGTCCCAGATACGCAGTATTTT	CASSRTRIVPDTQYF
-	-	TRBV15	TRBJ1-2	TGTGCCACCAGCAGAGGAGTCGAAGATGGCTACACCTTC	CATSRGVEDGYTF
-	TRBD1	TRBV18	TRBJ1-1	TGTGCCAGCTCACCAAACCCTCAGGGGGTGAACACTGAAGCTTTCTTT	CASSPNPQGVNTEAFF
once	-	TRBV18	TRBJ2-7	TGTGCCAGCTCACCGCGGGTCTCCTACGAGCAGTACTTC	CASSPRVSYEQYF
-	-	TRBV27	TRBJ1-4	TGTGCCAGCAGTTTATTAACTAATGAAAAACTGTTTTTT	CASSLLTNEKLFF
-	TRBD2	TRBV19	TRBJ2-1	TGTGCCAGTAGGACCCCAGGGACTAGCGGGAACAATGAGCAGTTCTTC	CASRTPGTSGNNEQFF
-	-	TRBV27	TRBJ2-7	TGTGCCAGCAGTGCCGCCGGCCCCTGGGCCTACGAGCAGTACTTC	CASSAAGPWAYEQYF
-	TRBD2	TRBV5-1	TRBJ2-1	TGCGCCAGCAGCTTGGCTAGCGGAGGTCCCCCCGGGGTTAATGAGCAGTTCTTC	CASSLASGGPPGVNEQFF
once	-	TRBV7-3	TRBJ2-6	TGTGCCAGCAGCTTGGGGACTGCTGGGGCCAACGTCCTGACTTTC	CASSLGTAGANVLTF
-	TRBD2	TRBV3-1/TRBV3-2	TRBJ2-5	TGTGCCAGCAGCGCAACGGTTAAACGGACTAGCGGGAGGACGGAGACCCAGTACTTC	CASSATVKRTSGRTETQYF
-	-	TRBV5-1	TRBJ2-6	TGCGCCAGCAGCTTTAGCAGGGGCTCTGGGGCCAACGTCCTGACTTTC	CASSFSRGSGANVLTF
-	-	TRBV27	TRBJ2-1	TGTGCCAGCAAGGGACGGGACTCCTACAATGAGCAGTTCTTC	CASKGRDSYNEQFF
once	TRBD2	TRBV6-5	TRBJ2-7	TGTGCCAGCGGGGGACTAGCGGGAGCCTACGAGCAGTACTTC	CASGGLAGAYEQYF
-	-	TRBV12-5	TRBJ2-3	TGTGCTAGTGGCCGGACACTCACAGATACGCAGTATTTT	CASGRTLTDTQYF
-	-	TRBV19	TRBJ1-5	TGTGCCAGTAGTGGTCCTACGGGACGGCCTTCGAATAGCAATCAGCCCCAGCATTTT	CASSGPTGRPSNSNQPQHF
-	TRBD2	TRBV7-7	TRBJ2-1	TGTGCTAGCAGCCGGTGGGCTAGCGGGAGTAATGAGCAGTTCTTC	CASSRWASGSNEQFF
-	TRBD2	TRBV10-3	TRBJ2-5	TGTGCCATCAGTGATAACAGCGGGAGGGCCGCAGAGACCCAGTACTTC	CAISDNSGRAAETQYF
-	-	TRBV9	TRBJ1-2	TGTGCCAGCAGCGTAGTTATGGGAGAAGGCTACACCTTC	CASSVVMGEGYTF
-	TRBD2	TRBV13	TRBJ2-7	TGTGCCAGCAGCTCTTGGGGCGGGAGTATGGGCGAGCAGTACTTC	CASSSWGGSMGEQYF
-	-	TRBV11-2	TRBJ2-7	TGTGCCAGCAGCTTCGGGACTCTTTCCGAGCAGTACTTC	CASSFGTLSEQYF
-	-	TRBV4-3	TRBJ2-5	TGCGCCAGCAGCCAATACCGGGACTTCGAAGAGACCCAGTACTTC	CASSQYRDFEETQYF
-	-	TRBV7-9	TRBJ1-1	TGTGCCAGCAGCTTAGTACAGGGAGGGACTGAAGCTTTCTTT	CASSLVQGGTEAFF
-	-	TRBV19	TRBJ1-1	TGTGCCAGTTTTAGGGGGACTGAAGCTTTCTTT	CASFRGTEAFF
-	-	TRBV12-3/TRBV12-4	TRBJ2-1	TGTGCCAGCAGTTTCGGGCGTGAGCAGTTCTTC	CASSFGREQFF
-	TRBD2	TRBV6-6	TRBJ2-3	TGTGCCAGCACCGTGTCTAGCGGGATCACAGATACGCAGTATTTT	CASTVSSGITDTQYF
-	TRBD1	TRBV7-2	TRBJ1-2	TGTGCCAGCGGTCGGACAGGGTCTAACTATGGCTACACCTTC	CASGRTGSNYGYTF
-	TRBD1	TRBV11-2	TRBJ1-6	TGTGCCAGCACCGAAGCAGGGGGCAGTTCACCCCTCCACTTT	CASTEAGGSSPLHF
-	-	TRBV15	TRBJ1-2	TGTGCCACCAGCAGAGATCATCGACGGGAAGGTGGCTACACCTTC	CATSRDHRREGGYTF
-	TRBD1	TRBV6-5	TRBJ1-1	TGTGCCAGCAGTTACGACAGGGGCAATAGGGCTTTCTTT	CASSYDRGNRAFF
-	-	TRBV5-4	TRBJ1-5	TGTGCCAGCAGCTTGGGGAGCAATCAGCCCCAGCATTTT	CASSLGSNQPQHF
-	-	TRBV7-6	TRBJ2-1	TGTGCCAGCAGCTTTCAACGAGAAATAAACAATGAGCAGTTCTTC	CASSFQREINNEQFF
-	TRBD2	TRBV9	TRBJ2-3	TGTGCCAGCAGCGAGGGAGGCGGGAGGGCCGCAGATACGCAGTATTTT	CASSEGGGRAADTQYF
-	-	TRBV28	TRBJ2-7	TGTGCCAGCAGTCTAGACAGCAGCTACGAGCAGTACTTC	CASSLDSSYEQYF
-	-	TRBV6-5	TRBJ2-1	TGTGCCAGCAGGGCCGGGCAGGCGGTTTTGGATGAGCAGTTCTTC	CASRAGQAVLDEQFF
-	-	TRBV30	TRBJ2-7	TGTGCCTGGAGTGTAATTGAGGCAGGGACCTCCTACGAGCAGTACTTC	CAWSVIEAGTSYEQYF
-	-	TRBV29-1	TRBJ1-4	TGCAGCGTTGGCGGGGGGGCGAATGAAAAACTGTTTTTT	CSVGGGANEKLFF